Described below is a single T cell receptor (beta chain) sequence and its context. CDR1 is SGHRS, CDR2 YFSETQ, per germline. Trimming took 1 base from V and 5 from J, leaving 10 bases between them. The CDR3 is made up of 14 amino acids. This record belongs to a study of early T cells in non-severe SARS-CoV-2 infection. Across the study: Investigators sequenced bulk RNA drawn from unsorted whole blood, and chains remained unpaired.

TCRdb re-called the 5' RACE reads with MiXCR, one entry per CDR3 protein. The sample shows about 81,000 distinct CDR3 sequences, more than 5% of them seen only once. The source material was whole blood. This clonotype was obtained from an adult who was a healthcare worker with PCR-confirmed SARS-CoV-2 infection or an uninfected control (not recorded which). V gene TRBV5-1 combines with J gene TRBJ1-5, with a weak D call TRBD1 (5 bases). The CDR3 region is CASSLKGSDQPQHF. Written as DNA, the CDR3 is TGCGCCAGCAGCTTGAAGGGGTCTGATCAGCCCCAGCATTTT.